A selection of T cell receptor beta chains follows, all from one sample in a study of T cell changes during pregnancy in multiple sclerosis. Only in-frame clones appear in the TCRdb table, and some are missing; sequencing was by immunoSEQ multiplex PCR. The sample lists under 75,000 clones, 92% seen once, with less than 3% in the top ten. The material was peripheral blood, obtained in the third trimester of pregnancy. These receptor sequences come from a female donor in good health, enrolled as a control in a pregnancy study. The CDR3 runs from the conserved cysteine through the conserved F or W. Each record gives: D gene, J gene, V gene, clone size, CDR3 DNA, CDR3 protein. A D gene is named only where the DNA matches it firmly. Clone size, where shown, is once, few, many, or a class for clones that have expanded.

D: NA
J: TRBJ1-2
V: TRBV18
size: NA
DNA: TGTGCCAGCTCACCACTCAGGGCTGATGGCTACACCTTC
CDR3: CASSPLRADGYTF

D: TRBD1
J: TRBJ2-1
V: TRBV29-1
size: NA
DNA: TGCAGCGTCCAACAGGGGTTTGAGTTCTTC
CDR3: CSVQQGFEFF

D: TRBD2
J: TRBJ2-3
V: TRBV5-6
size: NA
DNA: TGTGCCAGCAGCACCGGGGTAGGGCGACTAGCGGGGGCCACAGATACGCAGTATTTT
CDR3: CASSTGVGRLAGATDTQYF

D: TRBD2
J: TRBJ2-7
V: TRBV6-6
size: NA
DNA: TGTGCCAGCAGGCCGGGGACTAGCGGGTTGTACGAGCAGTACTTC
CDR3: CASRPGTSGLYEQYF

D: NA
J: TRBJ1-6
V: TRBV7-9
size: NA
DNA: TGTGCCAGCAGCTTATCGCTTCGGTCACCCCTCCACTTT
CDR3: CASSLSLRSPLHF

D: TRBD2
J: TRBJ2-3
V: TRBV28
size: once
DNA: TGTGCCGGGGGGGGGAGTCGCACAGATACGCAGTATTTT
CDR3: CAGGGSRTDTQYF

D: TRBD2
J: TRBJ2-7
V: TRBV5-5
size: NA
DNA: TGTGCCAGTTACCGGGGACTAGCGGGAGGACCCACCTACGAGCAGTACTTC
CDR3: CASYRGLAGGPTYEQYF

D: NA
J: TRBJ2-5
V: TRBV28
size: once
DNA: TGTGCCAGCAGCCAGGGGGGCAGGGAAGAGACCCAGTACTTC
CDR3: CASSQGGREETQYF

D: TRBD2
J: TRBJ2-5
V: TRBV7-6
size: NA
DNA: TGTGCCAGCAGCTTCCCTAGCGGGTCCCAAGAGACCCAGTACTTC
CDR3: CASSFPSGSQETQYF

D: NA
J: TRBJ1-5
V: TRBV28
size: NA
DNA: TGTGCCAGCAGTTTAGGCGGGGGCCGCAATCAGCCCCAGCATTTT
CDR3: CASSLGGGRNQPQHF

D: NA
J: TRBJ1-2
V: TRBV5-6
size: NA
DNA: TGTGCCAGCAGCTTGCCGACTTTGGAGGGCTATGGCTACACCTTC
CDR3: CASSLPTLEGYGYTF

D: NA
J: TRBJ1-4
V: TRBV5-8
size: NA
DNA: TGTGCCAGCAGCCCTTCTGGCAGGGTTAACGAAAAACTGTTTTTT
CDR3: CASSPSGRVNEKLFF

D: NA
J: TRBJ1-2
V: TRBV19
size: NA
DNA: TGTGCCAGTAGCATAACAGGTGAACGCTACACCTTC
CDR3: CASSITGERYTF

D: NA
J: TRBJ2-7
V: TRBV25-1
size: NA
DNA: TGTGCCAGCTCCCTCGGCGGCTCCTACGAGCAGTACTTC
CDR3: CASSLGGSYEQYF

D: TRBD1
J: TRBJ1-1
V: TRBV9
size: NA
DNA: TGTGCCAGCAGCACGGACAGGGATCGGGCCACTGAAGCTTTCTTT
CDR3: CASSTDRDRATEAFF

D: TRBD1
J: TRBJ1-1
V: TRBV11-3
size: NA
DNA: TGTGCCAGCAGCGCCGGACAGGTGCCAAAGGGAGCTTTCTTT
CDR3: CASSAGQVPKGAFF

D: NA
J: TRBJ2-7
V: TRBV7-2
size: NA
DNA: TGTGCCAGCAGCTTAGCGCCTAGGGCGGGAGAGCAGTACTTC
CDR3: CASSLAPRAGEQYF

D: TRBD2
J: TRBJ2-7
V: TRBV27
size: NA
DNA: TGTGCCAGCAGGGCTAGCGGAAACTACGAGCAGTACTTC
CDR3: CASRASGNYEQYF

D: TRBD2
J: TRBJ2-2
V: TRBV6-4
size: NA
DNA: TGTGCCAGCAGTGAGCGGGGGGGCAGCACCGGGGAGCTGTTTTTT
CDR3: CASSERGGSTGELFF

D: NA
J: TRBJ2-5
V: TRBV29-1
size: NA
DNA: TGCAGCGTGAAGAGGGAGACCCAGTACTTC
CDR3: CSVKRETQYF

D: NA
J: TRBJ2-7
V: TRBV29-1
size: NA
DNA: TGCAGCGCTACCGACGGGACATCCTACGAGCAGTACTTC
CDR3: CSATDGTSYEQYF

D: NA
J: TRBJ1-1
V: TRBV7-3
size: NA
DNA: TGTGCCAGCAGCTTCACAACGGGGACTGAAGCTTTCTTT
CDR3: CASSFTTGTEAFF

D: NA
J: TRBJ1-2
V: TRBV28
size: NA
DNA: TGTGCCAGCAGTTCCCCTCGGGGGAATAAAGATGGCTACACCTTC
CDR3: CASSSPRGNKDGYTF

D: TRBD1
J: TRBJ1-2
V: TRBV27
size: NA
DNA: TGTGCCAGCAGAACCGCAGGGGGCCTGAGTGGCTACACCTTC
CDR3: CASRTAGGLSGYTF

D: NA
J: TRBJ2-1
V: TRBV7-2
size: NA
DNA: TGTGCCAGCAGCGCAACTACCTACAATGAGCAGTTCTTC
CDR3: CASSATTYNEQFF

D: TRBD2
J: TRBJ2-1
V: TRBV11-2
size: once
DNA: TGTGCCAGCAGCTTTCGACGGGAGGGCCATTGGGAGCAGTTCTTC
CDR3: CASSFRREGHWEQFF